Listed below are T cell receptor beta chains from one sample, sequenced in a study of T-cell memory formation after mild COVID-19. TCRdb re-analysed the 5' RACE reads in MiXCR, keeping a single row per CDR3 protein. The sample contains under 150,000 distinct CDR3 sequences, 20% to 25% of which appear only once. The sample comprised PBMCs or a T cell subset sorted from them (not recorded which). Source of these receptors: a young man who had mild COVID-19 (a few samples of this study predate the infection). Cell type and time point are not known. CDR3s include the opening cysteine and the closing phenylalanine or tryptophan. D genes are given only for firm matches. Clone size is stated in some rows and not others, as once, few, many or a class when expanded.

v_gene	abundance	d_gene	j_gene	len	CDR3aa	CDR3nt
TRBV5-1	-	-	TRBJ2-1	11	CASSQHNEQFF	TGCGCCAGCAGCCAACACAATGAGCAGTTCTTC
TRBV25-1	few	-	TRBJ2-1	12	CAGESGYNEQFF	TGTGCCGGGGAATCAGGTTACAATGAGCAGTTCTTC
TRBV7-6	many	-	TRBJ2-1	13	CASSTSQGSEQFF	TGTGCCAGCAGCACCTCCCAGGGGAGTGAGCAGTTCTTC
TRBV29-1	few	TRBD1	TRBJ2-5	13	CSVGFDREETQYF	TGCAGCGTTGGATTCGACAGGGAAGAGACCCAGTACTTC
TRBV5-1	many	-	TRBJ2-1	12	CASSWTGGEQFF	TGCGCCAGCAGCTGGACTGGAGGAGAGCAGTTCTTC
TRBV12-3/TRBV12-4	many	-	TRBJ1-2	16	CASSPTGPQTYYGYTF	TGTGCCAGCAGTCCAACCGGGCCTCAGACCTACTATGGCTACACCTTC
TRBV7-9	once	-	TRBJ1-1	12	CASGVEQVEAFF	TGTGCCAGCGGGGTCGAACAGGTTGAAGCTTTCTTT
TRBV5-1	-	-	TRBJ2-7	12	CASSLHPYEQYF	TGCGCCAGCAGCCTACACCCCTACGAGCAGTACTTC
TRBV5-4	few	-	TRBJ2-2	16	CASSFTGSRFTGELFF	TGTGCCAGCAGCTTCACAGGGTCCCGGTTCACCGGGGAGCTGTTTTTT
TRBV3-1	few	-	TRBJ2-7	13	CASSQDRGDEQYF	TGTGCCAGCAGCCAAGACAGGGGCGACGAGCAGTACTTC
TRBV6-6	-	-	TRBJ2-1	14	CASSQSFGYNEQFF	TGTGCCAGCAGCCAGAGTTTTGGGTACAATGAGCAGTTCTTC
TRBV7-9	-	TRBD2	TRBJ2-1	14	CASSFTGLLTQQFF	TGTGCCAGCAGCTTTACGGGACTACTCACTCAGCAGTTCTTC
TRBV11-2	-	-	TRBJ2-1	16	CASSARTSGEGNEQFF	TGTGCCAGCAGCGCTCGAACTTCCGGAGAGGGGAATGAGCAGTTCTTC
TRBV4-1	-	-	TRBJ1-2	15	CASSQDLDGGWSVTF	TGCGCCAGCAGCCAAGATCTCGATGGGGGATGGAGCGTCACCTTC
TRBV2	-	-	TRBJ1-2	13	CASSDGAAYGYTF	TGTGCCAGCAGTGATGGGGCCGCGTATGGCTACACCTTC
TRBV11-2	-	-	TRBJ1-1	12	CASSWSYSEAFF	TGTGCCAGCAGCTGGTCATATAGTGAAGCTTTCTTT
TRBV15	few	TRBD1	TRBJ2-1	15	CATTAGTGPHNEQFF	TGTGCCACCACAGCCGGGACAGGGCCCCACAATGAGCAGTTCTTC
TRBV3-1	-	-	TRBJ2-1	11	CASSSRGQQFF	TGTGCCAGCAGCTCCCGAGGACAGCAGTTCTTC
TRBV29-1	few	TRBD1	TRBJ1-6	12	CSRTGGMSPLHF	TGCAGCCGGACAGGGGGGATGTCACCCCTCCACTTT
TRBV27	few	-	TRBJ1-1	11	CASSSNSGAFF	TGTGCCAGCAGTTCTAACAGCGGAGCTTTCTTT
TRBV7-3	few	-	TRBJ2-3	18	CASSLRVPGGAITDTQYF	TGTGCCAGCAGCTTACGGGTTCCTGGCGGGGCAATCACAGATACGCAGTATTTT
TRBV20-1	few	-	TRBJ1-1	16	CSARDPGQGLYTEAFF	TGCAGTGCTAGAGATCCGGGGCAGGGGTTGTACACTGAAGCTTTCTTT
TRBV9	-	-	TRBJ2-3	15	CASSAPGKVADTQYF	TGTGCCAGCAGCGCACCAGGGAAGGTAGCAGATACGCAGTATTTT
TRBV4-1	-	-	TRBJ2-4	15	CASSQELWGVDIQYF	TGCGCCAGCAGCCAAGAACTTTGGGGGGTAGACATTCAGTACTTC
TRBV11-2	-	-	TRBJ1-1	14	CASSLERRYTEAFF	TGTGCCAGCAGCTTAGAGCGCAGGTACACTGAAGCTTTCTTT
TRBV11-2	few	TRBD1	TRBJ1-2	15	CASSSRTGSGYGYTF	TGTGCCAGCAGCTCGCGGACAGGGTCAGGCTATGGCTACACCTTC
TRBV27	-	-	TRBJ1-5	13	CATSRGALQPQHF	TGTGCCACCTCGAGGGGGGCGCTTCAGCCCCAGCATTTT
TRBV5-1	once	TRBD1	TRBJ2-1	15	CASSPGTGFYNEQFF	TGCGCCAGCAGCCCCGGGACAGGGTTTTACAATGAGCAGTTCTTC
TRBV6-2/TRBV6-3	-	-	TRBJ1-1	16	CASSTPGRKSNTEAFF	TGTGCCAGCAGTACCCCGGGACGGAAATCCAACACTGAAGCTTTCTTT
TRBV7-2	-	-	TRBJ2-5	13	CASSDGIEETQYF	TGTGCCAGCAGTGACGGGATAGAAGAGACCCAGTACTTC
TRBV12-3/TRBV12-4	-	TRBD2	TRBJ2-3	13	CASGPGGADTQYF	TGTGCCAGCGGGCCGGGGGGGGCAGATACGCAGTATTTT
TRBV7-8	few	TRBD1	TRBJ2-7	15	CASSPNRGPSYEQYF	TGTGCCAGCAGCCCGAACAGGGGGCCATCCTACGAGCAGTACTTC
TRBV29-1	few	-	TRBJ1-3	16	CSVEDANESSGNTIYF	TGCAGCGTTGAAGATGCCAACGAGTCCTCTGGAAACACCATATATTTT
TRBV5-6	few	-	TRBJ1-5	16	CASSLFKDTRNQPQHF	TGTGCCAGCAGCTTGTTCAAGGACACCCGCAATCAGCCCCAGCATTTT
TRBV20-1	once	-	TRBJ2-5	11	CSAIWGETQYF	TGCAGCGCCATCTGGGGGGAGACCCAGTACTTC
TRBV4-2	-	TRBD2	TRBJ2-1	17	CASSQDSGSGGISEQFF	TGTGCCAGCAGCCAAGATAGTGGTAGCGGGGGGATCAGTGAGCAGTTCTTC
TRBV7-2	-	TRBD1	TRBJ2-1	15	CASSPTGGAYNEQFF	TGTGCCAGCAGCCCGACAGGGGGGGCTTACAATGAGCAGTTCTTC
TRBV7-9	few	-	TRBJ2-7	13	CASSWVVPYEQYF	TGTGCCAGCAGCTGGGTCGTTCCCTACGAGCAGTACTTC
TRBV5-1	-	TRBD2	TRBJ2-2	16	CASSLAGLEVVGELFF	TGCGCCAGCAGCTTGGCCGGACTAGAGGTCGTCGGGGAGCTGTTTTTT
TRBV7-2	-	-	TRBJ1-1	14	CASSSPSSREEAFF	TGTGCCAGCAGCTCCCCAAGTAGCCGAGAGGAAGCTTTCTTT
TRBV4-3	few	-	TRBJ2-1	13	CASSQEAGDEQFF	TGCGCCAGCAGCCAAGAGGCCGGAGATGAGCAGTTCTTC
TRBV12-3/TRBV12-4	-	-	TRBJ1-2	15	CASSLWGRGDYGYTF	TGTGCCAGCAGTTTATGGGGCCGGGGGGACTATGGCTACACCTTC
TRBV29-1	few	TRBD1	TRBJ2-1	13	CSGMTGGGYEQFF	TGCAGCGGGATGACAGGGGGCGGCTATGAGCAGTTCTTC
TRBV24-1	few	-	TRBJ2-2	13	CATSDWGAGELFF	TGTGCCACCAGTGATTGGGGGGCCGGGGAGCTGTTTTTT